Listed below are T cell receptor beta chains from one sample, sequenced in a study of cytomegalovirus exposure and HLA in healthy donors. Method: immunoSEQ multiplex PCR; TCRdb's copy keeps in-frame clones and lacks some. The table lists around 220,000 clones, 60% to 85% of them singletons. The sample comprised PBMCs. All receptors come from a man aged 35 to 55 in good health and CMV-seronegative. The CDR3 runs from the conserved cysteine through the conserved F or W. D genes are given only for firm matches. Size tells how often a clone was seen (once, few, many) or the class of an expanded clone, and some rows leave it out.

TGTGCCAGCACCGCGGGACTAGCGGGAGTTGAGACCCAGTACTTC	CASTAGLAGVETQYF	TRBD2	TRBV28	-	TRBJ2-5
TGTGCCAGCAGCTTAGGCCTGGTCCCAGCGGGAGTCATTTGGGGAGATACGCAGTATTTT	CASSLGLVPAGVIWGDTQYF	TRBD2	TRBV13	-	TRBJ2-3
TGTGCCAGCATGACAGGGGATTCACCCCTCCACTTT	CASMTGDSPLHF	-	TRBV21-1	-	TRBJ1-6
TGTGCCAGCAGCTTAACGAGGACGGGAGGAAGGTTAGATACGCAGTATTTT	CASSLTRTGGRLDTQYF	TRBD2	TRBV7-3	-	TRBJ2-3
TGTGCCAGCAGCCAAGATTTGAGCGGGAGGGGCACAGATACGCAGTATTTT	CASSQDLSGRGTDTQYF	TRBD2	TRBV4-2	once	TRBJ2-3
TGTGCCAGCAGCCTCTACTGGTCACAGCCCCAGCATTTT	CASSLYWSQPQHF	-	TRBV11-2	-	TRBJ1-5
TGCGCCAGCAGCTTGGATTCGGGGAACCCGTCCTACGAGCAGTACTTC	CASSLDSGNPSYEQYF	-	TRBV5-1	once	TRBJ2-7
TGTGCCAGCAGCCAAGCTACCGGGAGCTCCTATAATTCACCCCTCCACTTT	CASSQATGSSYNSPLHF	-	TRBV4-2	-	TRBJ1-6
TGTGCCATCAGGGACGGGACAGGGACCTACGAGCAGTACTTC	CAIRDGTGTYEQYF	TRBD1	TRBV10-3	-	TRBJ2-7
TGTGCCACCAGCAGAGATTTGAGTAATAGGGGGCAAGTAGGGACAGATACGCAGTATTTT	CATSRDLSNRGQVGTDTQYF	TRBD1	TRBV15	-	TRBJ2-3
TGTGCCAGCAGCACGGACAGAAACTACGAGCAGTACTTC	CASSTDRNYEQYF	-	TRBV7-2	few	TRBJ2-7
TGTGCCAGCAGCCCCGCGGGACAGGGATTAATAAATACGCAGTATTTT	CASSPAGQGLINTQYF	TRBD1	TRBV14	-	TRBJ2-3
TGTGCCAGCAGTCAGGGTTCCTCCTACGAGCAGTACTTC	CASSQGSSYEQYF	-	TRBV6-5	-	TRBJ2-7
TGCGCCAGCAGCTCTACCACGGGGGTAGCGGTTACCTACGAGCAGTACTTC	CASSSTTGVAVTYEQYF	-	TRBV5-1	-	TRBJ2-7
TGTGCCATCAGTGGAGGGGGACAGACCTCCTACGAGCAGTACTTC	CAISGGGQTSYEQYF	TRBD1	TRBV10-3	few	TRBJ2-7
TGTGCCAGCAGCTTGGCCCAGAGGGATACGCAGTATTTT	CASSLAQRDTQYF	-	TRBV5-8	-	TRBJ2-3
TGTGCCAGCAGTATGGACAACTCCTACGAGCAGTACTTC	CASSMDNSYEQYF	-	TRBV28	-	TRBJ2-7
TGTGCCAGCTCACCATCTAGCGGAAGACAAGAGACCCAGTACTTC	CASSPSSGRQETQYF	TRBD2	TRBV18	-	TRBJ2-5
TGTGCCAGCAGCCTAGCGGGAGAAAGGACAGATACGCAGTATTTT	CASSLAGERTDTQYF	TRBD2	TRBV7-3	-	TRBJ2-3
TGTGCCAGTAGTATAGATCAGCCAGGGGATAATGAGCAGTTCTTC	CASSIDQPGDNEQFF	-	TRBV19	once	TRBJ2-1
TGTGCCAGCAGCTCCCACCCAGAGACTTCCTACGAGCAGTACTTC	CASSSHPETSYEQYF	-	TRBV6-5	-	TRBJ2-7
TGCGCCAGCAGCCAAGATTCACAGGGATACGGCTACACCTTC	CASSQDSQGYGYTF	-	TRBV4-3	-	TRBJ1-2